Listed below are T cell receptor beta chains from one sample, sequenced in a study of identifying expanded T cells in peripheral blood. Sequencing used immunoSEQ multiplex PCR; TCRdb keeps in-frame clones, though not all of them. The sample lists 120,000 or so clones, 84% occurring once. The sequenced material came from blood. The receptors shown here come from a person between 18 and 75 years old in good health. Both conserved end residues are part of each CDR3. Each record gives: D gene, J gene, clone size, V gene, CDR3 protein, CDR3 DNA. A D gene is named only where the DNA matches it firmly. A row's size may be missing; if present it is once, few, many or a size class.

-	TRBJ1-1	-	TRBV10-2	CAIRESWDTEAFF	TGCGCCATCAGGGAAAGTTGGGACACTGAAGCTTTCTTT
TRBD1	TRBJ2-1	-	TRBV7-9	CASSKQGNEQFF	TGTGCCAGCAGCAAACAGGGGAATGAGCAGTTCTTC
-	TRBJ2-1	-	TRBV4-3	CASSQDYGRLYNEQFF	TGCGCCAGCAGCCAAGATTATGGCAGATTATACAATGAGCAGTTCTTC
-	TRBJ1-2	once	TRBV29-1	CSVSALPQGGYTF	TGCAGCGTCAGCGCCCTTCCTCAGGGTGGCTACACCTTC
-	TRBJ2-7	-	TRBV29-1	CSVAPGQSSYEQYF	TGCAGCGTGGCACCGGGACAAAGCTCCTACGAGCAGTACTTC
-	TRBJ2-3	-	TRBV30	CAWGRTWDTQYF	TGTGCCTGGGGACGGACATGGGATACGCAGTATTTT
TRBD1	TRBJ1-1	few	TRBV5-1	CASSHTEQGGGTEAFF	TGCGCCAGCAGCCATACGGAACAGGGGGGCGGCACTGAAGCTTTCTTT
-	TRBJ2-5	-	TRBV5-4	CASKQTVYQETQYF	TGTGCCAGCAAACAGACGGTGTACCAAGAGACCCAGTACTTC
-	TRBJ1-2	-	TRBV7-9	CASRLGAGYTF	TGTGCCAGCAGGCTGGGGGCTGGCTACACCTTC
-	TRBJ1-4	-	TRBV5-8	CASSLVTPHQEKLFF	TGTGCCAGCAGCTTGGTAACCCCCCATCAAGAAAAACTGTTTTTT
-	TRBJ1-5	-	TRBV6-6	CAAGLERNQPQHF	TGTGCCGCCGGACTGGAACGCAATCAGCCCCAGCATTTT
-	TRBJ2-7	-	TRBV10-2	CASSRSRGVSYEQYF	TGCGCCAGCAGCCGCTCAAGGGGGGTCTCCTACGAGCAGTACTTC
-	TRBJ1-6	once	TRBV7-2	CASSPSNLGGPLHF	TGTGCCAGCAGCCCCTCCAATCTGGGAGGGCCCCTCCACTTT
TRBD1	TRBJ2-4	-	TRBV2	CASIGDRENIQYF	TGTGCCAGCATTGGGGACAGGGAAAACATTCAGTACTTC
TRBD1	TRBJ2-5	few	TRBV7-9	CASSLVDRGHQETQYF	TGTGCCAGCAGCTTAGTCGACAGGGGCCACCAAGAGACCCAGTACTTC
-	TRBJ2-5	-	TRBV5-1	CASSLSGGPRKETQYF	TGCGCCAGCAGCTTGTCCGGGGGCCCTAGGAAGGAGACCCAGTACTTC
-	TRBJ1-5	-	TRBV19	CASSIEGYNQPQHF	TGTGCCAGTAGTATTGAGGGTTACAATCAGCCCCAGCATTTT
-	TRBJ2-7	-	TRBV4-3	CASSPSTREEQYF	TGCGCCAGCAGCCCTAGTACCAGGGAAGAGCAGTACTTC
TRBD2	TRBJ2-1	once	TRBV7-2	CASSPGLAGADEQFF	TGTGCCAGCAGCCCGGGACTAGCGGGGGCTGATGAGCAGTTCTTC
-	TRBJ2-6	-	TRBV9	CASSVGWVGGGRSGANVLTF	TGTGCCAGCAGCGTAGGGTGGGTCGGGGGCGGTAGGTCTGGGGCCAACGTCCTGACTTTC
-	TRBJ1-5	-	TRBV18	CASSETGQFSNQPQHF	TGTGCCAGCTCAGAAACCGGACAGTTTAGCAATCAGCCCCAGCATTTT
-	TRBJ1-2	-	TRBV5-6	CASSLRGNYGYTF	TGTGCCAGCAGCTTGAGGGGGAACTATGGCTACACCTTC
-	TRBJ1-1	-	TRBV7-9	CASSLDANLSPAFF	TGTGCCAGCAGCTTAGATGCAAATCTCTCCCCAGCTTTCTTT
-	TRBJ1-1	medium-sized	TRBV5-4	CASSNDVNTEAFF	TGTGCCAGCAGCAACGACGTGAACACTGAAGCTTTCTTT
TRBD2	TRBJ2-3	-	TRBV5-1	CASSPGLGITDTQYF	TGCGCCAGCAGCCCCGGACTAGGGATCACAGATACGCAGTATTTT
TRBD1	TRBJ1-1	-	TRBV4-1	CASSQERTGVNTEAFF	TGCGCCAGCAGCCAAGAGCGGACAGGGGTGAACACTGAAGCTTTCTTT
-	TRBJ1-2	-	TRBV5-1	CASSLHRDYGYTF	TGCGCCAGCAGCTTGCACAGGGACTATGGCTACACCTTC
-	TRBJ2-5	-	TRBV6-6	CASSYNGKETQYF	TGTGCCAGCAGTTACAACGGGAAGGAGACCCAGTACTTC
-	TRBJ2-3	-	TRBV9	CASSVGAEPATDTQYF	TGTGCCAGCAGCGTAGGAGCAGAGCCGGCGACAGATACGCAGTATTTT